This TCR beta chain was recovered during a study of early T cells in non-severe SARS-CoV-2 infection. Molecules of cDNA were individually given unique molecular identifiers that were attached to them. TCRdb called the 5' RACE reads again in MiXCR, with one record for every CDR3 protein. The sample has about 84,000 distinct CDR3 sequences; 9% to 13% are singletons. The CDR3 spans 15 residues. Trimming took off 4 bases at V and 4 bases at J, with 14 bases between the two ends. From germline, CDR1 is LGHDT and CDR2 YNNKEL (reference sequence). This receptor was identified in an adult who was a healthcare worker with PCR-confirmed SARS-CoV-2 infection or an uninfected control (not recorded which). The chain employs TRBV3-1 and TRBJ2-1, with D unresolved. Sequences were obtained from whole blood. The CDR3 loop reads CASSRLMSTYNEQFF. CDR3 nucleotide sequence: TGTGCCAGCAGCCGACTTATGAGCACTTACAATGAGCAGTTCTTC.